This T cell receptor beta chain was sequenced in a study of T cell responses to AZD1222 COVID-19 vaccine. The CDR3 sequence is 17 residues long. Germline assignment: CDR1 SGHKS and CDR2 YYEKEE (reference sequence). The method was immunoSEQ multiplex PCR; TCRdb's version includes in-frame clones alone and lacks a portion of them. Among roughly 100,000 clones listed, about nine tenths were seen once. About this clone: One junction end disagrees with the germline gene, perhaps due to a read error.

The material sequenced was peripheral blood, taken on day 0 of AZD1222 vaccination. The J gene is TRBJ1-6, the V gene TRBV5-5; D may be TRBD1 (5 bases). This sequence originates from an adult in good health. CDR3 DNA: TGTGCCAGCAGTTTGGAGTTTTTCAGGGCGGGGTATTCACCCCTCCACTTT. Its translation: CASSLEFFRAGYSPLHF.